A selection of T cell receptor beta chains follows, all from one sample in a study of a mutant IDH1 vaccine in newly diagnosed glioma. Generated by immunoSEQ multiplex PCR, the TCRdb table keeps only in-frame clones and is missing some. The top ten clones hold 3.5% to 5% of a sample with roughly 52,000 clones, around 84% of them seen once. For these receptors, no antigen is known. Specimen: PBMCs, collected from a glioma patient whose treatment included an IDH1 peptide vaccine. These receptors all come from a woman aged 18-29 years with glioma. Each CDR3 is given with its conserved first and last residue. Fields, in order: V gene, D gene, J gene, clone size, CDR3 protein, CDR3 DNA. D genes are given only for firm matches. Clone sizes are given selectively: once, few, many, or a class where the clone is expanded.

>TRBV7-2|TRBD1|TRBJ1-4|NA
CASSQGGSNEKLFF
TGTGCCAGCAGCCAGGGGGGGTCTAATGAAAAACTGTTTTTT
>TRBV6-4|TRBD2|TRBJ2-1|NA
CASSDSELAGLNEQFF
TGTGCCAGCAGTGACTCGGAACTAGCGGGCCTCAATGAGCAGTTCTTC
>TRBV5-6|TRBD1|TRBJ1-1|NA
CASSPYRGLFVNTEAFF
TGTGCCAGCAGCCCCTACAGGGGGCTTTTCGTGAACACTGAAGCTTTCTTT
>TRBV19|TRBD1|TRBJ2-2|NA
CASSISTGGSGELFF
TGTGCCAGTAGTATTAGTACAGGGGGCTCCGGGGAGCTGTTTTTT
>TRBV5-1|NA|TRBJ2-2|NA
CASSLDAALGPGELFF
TGCGCCAGCAGCTTGGATGCAGCATTGGGGCCCGGGGAGCTGTTTTTT
>TRBV6-1|NA|TRBJ2-7|NA
CASSEGTVSSYEQYF
TGTGCCAGCAGTGAAGGGACAGTGAGCTCCTACGAGCAGTACTTC
>TRBV29-1|NA|TRBJ2-7|NA
CSALEGLSYEQYF
TGCAGCGCTCTCGAGGGACTCTCCTACGAGCAGTACTTC
>TRBV30|NA|TRBJ1-6|NA
CAWKVAGFFYNSPLHF
TGTGCCTGGAAGGTAGCGGGGTTCTTCTATAATTCACCCCTCCACTTT
>TRBV6-5|NA|TRBJ1-2|NA
CASTRGDGGYTF
TGTGCCAGCACGCGGGGGGACGGCGGCTACACCTTC
>TRBV6-4|TRBD1|TRBJ1-1|NA
CASRRTGLNTEAFF
TGTGCCAGCAGACGGACAGGGTTGAACACTGAAGCTTTCTTT
>TRBV18|NA|TRBJ2-5|NA
CASSPRETQYF
TGTGCCAGCTCACCACGAGAGACCCAGTACTTC
>TRBV5-1|NA|TRBJ1-5|few
CASSLEGGVGQPQHF
TGCGCCAGCAGCTTGGAGGGTGGAGTGGGACAGCCCCAGCATTTT
>TRBV21-1|NA|TRBJ2-3|NA
CASSKGRSRLSPTDTQYF
TGTGCCAGCAGCAAGGGGCGGTCCAGACTATCACCCACAGATACGCAGTATTTT
>TRBV7-9|NA|TRBJ2-3|once
CASSLAGLTTDTQYF
TGTGCCAGCAGCTTAGCCGGACTCACCACAGATACGCAGTATTTT
>TRBV10-3|NA|TRBJ2-7|NA
CAISDEVVKTAYEQYF
TGTGCCATCAGTGATGAAGTAGTGAAGACAGCCTACGAGCAGTACTTC
>TRBV5-1|NA|TRBJ2-7|NA
CASSLLVGYEQYF
TGCGCCAGCAGCTTGTTAGTAGGCTACGAGCAGTACTTC
>TRBV4-2|TRBD1|TRBJ1-2|few
CASSQGQGVRNYGYTF
TGTGCCAGCAGCCAAGGACAGGGGGTTCGGAACTATGGCTACACCTTC
>TRBV9|NA|TRBJ1-6|NA
CASSVEVRGPLHF
TGTGCCAGCAGCGTAGAGGTCCGGGGTCCCCTCCACTTT
>TRBV30|NA|TRBJ2-3|NA
CAWNNGYTDTQYF
TGTGCCTGGAATAATGGATACACAGATACGCAGTATTTT
>TRBV6-4|NA|TRBJ2-3|once
CASSVVPGTDTQYF
TGTGCCAGCAGTGTAGTGCCGGGCACAGATACGCAGTATTTT
>TRBV29-1|NA|TRBJ2-2|NA
CSVRTENTGELFF
TGCAGCGTTAGGACAGAAAACACCGGGGAGCTGTTTTTT
>TRBV7-2|NA|TRBJ2-2|once
CASSLNRDTLRGTGELFF
TGTGCCAGCAGCTTAAACCGGGACACCCTTAGGGGCACCGGGGAGCTGTTTTTT
>TRBV29-1|TRBD1|TRBJ2-5|NA
CSVMGARDSYQETQYF
TGCAGCGTTATGGGAGCACGGGACAGTTACCAAGAGACCCAGTACTTC
>TRBV27|NA|TRBJ1-2|NA
CASRATGRSYTF
TGTGCCAGCAGGGCGACAGGAAGGAGCTACACCTTC
>TRBV11-2|NA|TRBJ2-2|NA
CASSQNRVAGELFF
TGTGCCAGCAGCCAAAACAGGGTCGCCGGGGAGCTGTTTTTT
>TRBV30|NA|TRBJ1-2|few
CAWSTNYGYTF
TGTGCCTGGAGTACTAACTATGGCTACACCTTC
>TRBV4-3|NA|TRBJ2-5|NA
CASPRAEDCWETQYF
TGCGCCAGCCCCCGGGCAGAGGATTGCTGGGAGACCCAGTACTTC
>TRBV11-2|NA|TRBJ1-2|NA
CASSQRTGHYGYTF
TGTGCCAGCAGTCAGAGGACGGGGCACTATGGCTACACCTTC
>TRBV2|TRBD2|TRBJ2-6|NA
CASSGRGVNSGANVLTF
TGTGCCAGCAGTGGGCGGGGGGTCAACTCTGGGGCCAACGTCCTGACTTTC
>TRBV30|TRBD2|TRBJ2-3|NA
CACPSAAGGTDTQYF
TGTGCCTGCCCGTCTGCTGCGGGAGGCACAGATACGCAGTATTTT
>TRBV15|TRBD2|TRBJ2-1|NA
CATSREASGHNEQFF
TGTGCCACCAGCAGAGAGGCTAGCGGGCACAATGAGCAGTTCTTC
>TRBV6-5|NA|TRBJ2-7|NA
CASSYSGGRTYEQYF
TGTGCCAGCAGTTACTCGGGGGGGCGAACCTACGAGCAGTACTTC
>TRBV9|NA|TRBJ1-5|few
CASSVGAGLNQPQHF
TGTGCCAGCAGCGTAGGGGCAGGACTGAATCAGCCCCAGCATTTT
>TRBV7-9|NA|TRBJ2-7|NA
CASSLDSPEQYF
TGTGCCAGCAGCTTAGACTCGCCCGAGCAGTACTTC
>TRBV12-5|NA|TRBJ1-1|few
CASGLDGNTEAFF
TGTGCTAGTGGTTTGGACGGTAACACTGAAGCTTTCTTT
>TRBV9|TRBD2|TRBJ2-3|NA
CASTRGLGAGFSTDTQYF
TGTGCCAGCACCCGAGGTTTGGGAGCGGGGTTCTCCACAGATACGCAGTATTTT
>TRBV29-1|NA|TRBJ1-1|NA
CSVEVRGLNTEAFF
TGCAGCGTTGAAGTCAGGGGTCTGAACACTGAAGCTTTCTTT
>TRBV6-6|NA|TRBJ2-1|once
CASSPTSSNEQFF
TGTGCCAGCAGCCCAACTAGCTCCAATGAGCAGTTCTTC
>TRBV19|NA|TRBJ1-6|NA
CASSIAAAADSPLHF
TGTGCCAGTAGTATAGCGGCAGCCGCTGATTCACCCCTCCACTTT
>TRBV4-1|NA|TRBJ1-2|once
CASSLRGGNGYTF
TGCGCCAGCAGCCTTCGAGGGGGAAATGGCTACACCTTC
>TRBV7-7|NA|TRBJ1-1|NA
CASSRDSNTEAFF
TGTGCTAGCAGCCGTGACAGTAACACTGAAGCTTTCTTT
>TRBV5-1|NA|TRBJ1-2|few
CASSRTVIYGYTF
TGCGCCAGCAGCAGGACAGTGATCTATGGCTACACCTTC
>TRBV5-1|NA|TRBJ2-3|NA
CASSREAYTQYF
TGCGCCAGCAGCCGGGAAGCATATACGCAGTATTTT
>TRBV6-1|NA|TRBJ1-2|NA
CASTTSTYGYTF
TGTGCCAGCACCACCTCAACATATGGCTACACCTTC
>TRBV18|NA|TRBJ2-3|NA
CASSPYRAADTQYF
TGTGCCAGCTCACCATACAGGGCAGCAGATACGCAGTATTTT
>TRBV5-1|TRBD1|TRBJ1-1|NA
CASSPDGQGTTEAFF
TGCGCCAGCAGCCCGGACGGACAGGGGACCACTGAAGCTTTCTTT
>TRBV18|NA|TRBJ1-2|NA
CASSPLRRRTDGYTF
TGTGCCAGCTCACCCCTACGGCGGAGAACGGATGGCTACACCTTC
>TRBV4-1|NA|TRBJ2-7|NA
CASSQDGGGGGDRREYF
TGCGCCAGCAGCCAAGATGGGGGCGGAGGTGGGGACCGGCGGGAGTACTTC
>TRBV4-1|NA|TRBJ2-1|once
CASSQVGGSSSYNEQFF
TGCGCCAGCAGCCAAGTAGGAGGGTCCAGCTCCTACAATGAGCAGTTCTTC
>TRBV6-1|NA|TRBJ2-1|NA
CASSVVGYNEQFF
TGTGCCAGCAGTGTTGTCGGCTACAATGAGCAGTTCTTC